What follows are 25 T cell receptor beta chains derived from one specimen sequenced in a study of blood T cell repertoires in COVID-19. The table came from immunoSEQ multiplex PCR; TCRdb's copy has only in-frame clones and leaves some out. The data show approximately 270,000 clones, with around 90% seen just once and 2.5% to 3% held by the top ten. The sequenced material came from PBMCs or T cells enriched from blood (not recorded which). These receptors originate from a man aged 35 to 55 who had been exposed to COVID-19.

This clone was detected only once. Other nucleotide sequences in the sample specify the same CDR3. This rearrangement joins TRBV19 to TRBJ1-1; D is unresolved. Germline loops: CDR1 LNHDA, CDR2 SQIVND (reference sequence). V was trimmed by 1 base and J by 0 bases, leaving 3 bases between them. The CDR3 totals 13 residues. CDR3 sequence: CASSIAVNTEAFF. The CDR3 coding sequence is TGTGCCAGTAGTATAGCAGTGAACACTGAAGCTTTCTTT.

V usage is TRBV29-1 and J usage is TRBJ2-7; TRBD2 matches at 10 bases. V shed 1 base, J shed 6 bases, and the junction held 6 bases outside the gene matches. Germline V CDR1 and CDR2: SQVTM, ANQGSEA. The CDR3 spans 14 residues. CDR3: CSVEALAGVREQYF. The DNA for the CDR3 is TGCAGCGTTGAAGCCCTAGCGGGAGTGCGCGAGCAGTACTTC.

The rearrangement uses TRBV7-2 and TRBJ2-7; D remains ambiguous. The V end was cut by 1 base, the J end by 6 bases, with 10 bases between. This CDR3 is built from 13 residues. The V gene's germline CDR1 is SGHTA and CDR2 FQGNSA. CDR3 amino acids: CASSLGPGSEQYF. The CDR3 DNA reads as TGTGCCAGCAGCTTAGGGCCCGGGTCCGAGCAGTACTTC.

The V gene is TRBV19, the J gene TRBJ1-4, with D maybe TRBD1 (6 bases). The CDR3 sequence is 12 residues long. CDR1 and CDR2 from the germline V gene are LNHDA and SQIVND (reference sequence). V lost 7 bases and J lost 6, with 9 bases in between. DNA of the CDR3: TGTGCCAGTACAGGGGTTCATGAAAAACTGTTTTTT. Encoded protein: CASTGVHEKLFF.

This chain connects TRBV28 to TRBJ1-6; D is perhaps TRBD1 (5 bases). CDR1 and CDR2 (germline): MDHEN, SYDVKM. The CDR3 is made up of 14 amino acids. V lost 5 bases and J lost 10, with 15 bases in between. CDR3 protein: CASSPWGSASPLHF. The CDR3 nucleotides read TGTGCCAGCAGTCCCTGGGGCAGTGCCTCACCCCTCCACTTT.

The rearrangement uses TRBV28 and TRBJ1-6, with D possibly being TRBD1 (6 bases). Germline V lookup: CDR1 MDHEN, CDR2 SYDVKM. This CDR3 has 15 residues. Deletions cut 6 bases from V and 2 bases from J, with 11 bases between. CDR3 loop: CASSVEGAYNSPLHF. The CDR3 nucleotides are TGTGCCAGCAGCGTCGAGGGGGCCTATAATTCACCCCTCCACTTT.

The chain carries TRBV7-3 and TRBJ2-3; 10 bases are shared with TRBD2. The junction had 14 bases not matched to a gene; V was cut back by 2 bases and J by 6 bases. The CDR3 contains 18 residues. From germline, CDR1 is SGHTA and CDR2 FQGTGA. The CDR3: CASSLGPSLAGESDTQYF. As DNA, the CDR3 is TGTGCCAGCAGCTTAGGGCCCAGTCTAGCGGGAGAATCGGATACGCAGTATTTT.

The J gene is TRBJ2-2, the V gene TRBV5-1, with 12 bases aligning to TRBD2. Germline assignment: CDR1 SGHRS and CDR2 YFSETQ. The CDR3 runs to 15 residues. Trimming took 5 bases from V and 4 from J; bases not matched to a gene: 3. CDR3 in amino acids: CASRRTSGITGELFF. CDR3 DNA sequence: TGCGCCAGCAGACGGACTAGCGGGATCACCGGGGAGCTGTTTTTT.

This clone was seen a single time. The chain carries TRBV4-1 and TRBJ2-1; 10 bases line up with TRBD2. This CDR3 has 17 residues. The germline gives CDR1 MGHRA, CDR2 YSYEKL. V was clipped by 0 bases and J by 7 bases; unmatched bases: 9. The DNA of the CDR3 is TGCGCCAGCAGCCAAGATCTTCCTAGCGGGAGTATTAATGAGCAGTTCTTC. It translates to CASSQDLPSGSINEQFF.

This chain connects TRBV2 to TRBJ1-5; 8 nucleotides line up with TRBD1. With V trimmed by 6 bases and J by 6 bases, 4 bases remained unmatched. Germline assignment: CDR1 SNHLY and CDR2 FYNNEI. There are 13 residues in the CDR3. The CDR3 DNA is TGTGCCAGCAGCGCGACAGGGGTTCAGCCCCAGCATTTT. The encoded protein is CASSATGVQPQHF.

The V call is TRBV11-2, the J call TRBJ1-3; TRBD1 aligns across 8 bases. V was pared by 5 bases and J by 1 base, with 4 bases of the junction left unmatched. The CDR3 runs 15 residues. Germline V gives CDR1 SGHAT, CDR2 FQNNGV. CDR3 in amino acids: CASSPRQGSGNTIYF. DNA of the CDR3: TGTGCCAGCAGCCCTAGACAGGGGTCTGGAAACACCATATATTTT. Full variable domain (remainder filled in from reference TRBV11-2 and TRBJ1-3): EAGVAQSPRYKIIEKRQSVAFWCNPISGHATLYWYQQILGQGPKLLIQFQNNGVVDDSQLPKDRFSAERLKGVDSTLKIQPAKLEDSAVYLCASSPRQGSGNTIYFGEGSWLTVV.

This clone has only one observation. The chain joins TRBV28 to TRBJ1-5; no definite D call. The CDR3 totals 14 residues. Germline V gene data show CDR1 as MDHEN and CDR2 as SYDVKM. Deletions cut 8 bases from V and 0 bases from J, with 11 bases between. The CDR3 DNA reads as TGTGCCAGCCGAACCCAGGATAGCAATCAGCCCCAGCATTTT. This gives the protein CASRTQDSNQPQHF.

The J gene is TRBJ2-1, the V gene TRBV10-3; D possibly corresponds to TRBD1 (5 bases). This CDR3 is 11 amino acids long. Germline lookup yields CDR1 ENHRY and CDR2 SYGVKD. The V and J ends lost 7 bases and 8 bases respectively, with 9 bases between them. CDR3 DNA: TGTGCCATCAAAACAGGCGATGAGCAGTTCTTC. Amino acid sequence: CAIKTGDEQFF.

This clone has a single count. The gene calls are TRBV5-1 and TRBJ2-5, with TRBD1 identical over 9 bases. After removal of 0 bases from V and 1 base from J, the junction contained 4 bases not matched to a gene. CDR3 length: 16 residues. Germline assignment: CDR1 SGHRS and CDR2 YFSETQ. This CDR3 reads CASSLAGTGFQETQYF. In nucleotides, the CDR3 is TGCGCCAGCAGCTTGGCCGGGACAGGGTTCCAAGAGACCCAGTACTTC.

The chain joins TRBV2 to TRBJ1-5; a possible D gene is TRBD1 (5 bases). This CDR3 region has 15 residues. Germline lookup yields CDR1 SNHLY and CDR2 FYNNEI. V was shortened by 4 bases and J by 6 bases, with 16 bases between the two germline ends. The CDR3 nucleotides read TGTGCCAGCAGTGGGAAGGGGCTTAGGTCTCAGCCCCAGCATTTT. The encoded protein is CASSGKGLRSQPQHF.

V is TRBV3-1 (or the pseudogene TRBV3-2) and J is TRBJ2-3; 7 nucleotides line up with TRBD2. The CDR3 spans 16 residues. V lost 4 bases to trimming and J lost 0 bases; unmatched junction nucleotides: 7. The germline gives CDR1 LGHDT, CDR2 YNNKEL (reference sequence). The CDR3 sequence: CASSLPSGTSTDTQYF. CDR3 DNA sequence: TGTGCCAGCAGCCTTCCTAGCGGCACTAGCACAGATACGCAGTATTTT.

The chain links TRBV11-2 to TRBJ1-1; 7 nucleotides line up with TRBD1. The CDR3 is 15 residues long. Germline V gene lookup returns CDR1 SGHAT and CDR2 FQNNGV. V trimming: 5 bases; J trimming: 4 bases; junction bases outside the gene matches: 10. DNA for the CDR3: TGTGCCAGCAGCCGACCGAGGGGGCGAGGCACTGAAGCTTTCTTT. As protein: CASSRPRGRGTEAFF.

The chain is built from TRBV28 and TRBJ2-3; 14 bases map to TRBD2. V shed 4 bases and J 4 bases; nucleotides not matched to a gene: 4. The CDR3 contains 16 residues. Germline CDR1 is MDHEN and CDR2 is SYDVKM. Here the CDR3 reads CASSSRLAGGSDTQYF. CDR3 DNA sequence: TGTGCCAGCAGTTCCAGACTAGCGGGAGGGTCAGATACGCAGTATTTT.

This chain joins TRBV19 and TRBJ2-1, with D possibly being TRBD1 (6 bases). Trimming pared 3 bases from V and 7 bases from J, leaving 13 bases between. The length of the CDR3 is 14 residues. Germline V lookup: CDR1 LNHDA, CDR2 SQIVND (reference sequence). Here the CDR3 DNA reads TGTGCCAGTAGTATGGGTCAGGGGACGAATGAGCAGTTCTTC. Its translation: CASSMGQGTNEQFF.

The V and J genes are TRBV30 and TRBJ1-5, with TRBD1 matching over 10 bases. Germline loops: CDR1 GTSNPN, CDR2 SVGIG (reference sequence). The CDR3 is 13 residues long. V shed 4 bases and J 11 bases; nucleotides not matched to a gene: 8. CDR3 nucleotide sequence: TGTGCCTGGACCGCGGGGACAGGGGAGACCCAGCATTTT. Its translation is CAWTAGTGETQHF. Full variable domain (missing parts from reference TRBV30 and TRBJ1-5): SQTIHQWPATLVQPVGSPLSLECTVEGTSNPNLYWYRQAAGRGLQLLFYSVGIGQISSEVPQNLSASRPQDRQFILSSKKLLLSDSGFYLCAWTAGTGETQHFGDGTRLSIL.

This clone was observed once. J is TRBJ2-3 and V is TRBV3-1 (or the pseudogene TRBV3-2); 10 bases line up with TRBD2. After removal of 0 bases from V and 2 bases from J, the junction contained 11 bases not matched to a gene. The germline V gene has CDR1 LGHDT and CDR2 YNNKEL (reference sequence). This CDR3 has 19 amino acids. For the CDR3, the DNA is TGTGCCAGCAGCCAAGAAAGGAGTAGCGGGAGGTCTGTCACAGATACGCAGTATTTT. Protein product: CASSQERSSGRSVTDTQYF.

The CDR3 is CASSINGQGEAFF. In DNA form, the CDR3 reads TGCGCCAGCAGCATTAACGGACAGGGGGAAGCTTTCTTT. The chain carries TRBV5-1 and TRBJ1-1; 9 nucleotides line up with TRBD1. The CDR3 totals 13 residues. CDR1 is SGHRS, CDR2 YFSETQ, per germline. V dropped 4 bases and J dropped 8; count of bases not matched to a gene: 6.

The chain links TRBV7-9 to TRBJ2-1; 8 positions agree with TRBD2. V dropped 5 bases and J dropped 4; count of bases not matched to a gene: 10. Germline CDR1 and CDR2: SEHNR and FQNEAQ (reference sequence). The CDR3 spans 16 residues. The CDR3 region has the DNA TGTGCCAGCAGCCCCGAGACTAGCGCCATATACAATGAGCAGTTCTTC. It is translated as CASSPETSAIYNEQFF.

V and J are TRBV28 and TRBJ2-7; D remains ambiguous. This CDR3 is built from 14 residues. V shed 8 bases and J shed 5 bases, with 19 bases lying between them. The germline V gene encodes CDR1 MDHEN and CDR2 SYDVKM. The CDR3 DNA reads TGTGCCAGCTCTACTCAGGTACCCAAAAACGAGCAGTACTTC. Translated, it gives CASSTQVPKNEQYF.

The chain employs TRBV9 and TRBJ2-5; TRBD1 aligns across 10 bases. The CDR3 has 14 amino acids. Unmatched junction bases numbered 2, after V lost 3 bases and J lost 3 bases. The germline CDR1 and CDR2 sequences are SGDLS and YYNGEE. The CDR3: CASSEGTGEETQYF. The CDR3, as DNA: TGTGCCAGCAGCGAGGGGACAGGGGAAGAGACCCAGTACTTC. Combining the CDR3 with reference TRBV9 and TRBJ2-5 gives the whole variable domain DSGVTQTPKHLITATGQRVTLRCSPRSGDLSVYWYQQSLDQGLQFLIQYYNGEERAKGNILERFSAQQFPDLHSELNLSSLELGDSALYFCASSEGTGEETQYFGPGTRLLVL.